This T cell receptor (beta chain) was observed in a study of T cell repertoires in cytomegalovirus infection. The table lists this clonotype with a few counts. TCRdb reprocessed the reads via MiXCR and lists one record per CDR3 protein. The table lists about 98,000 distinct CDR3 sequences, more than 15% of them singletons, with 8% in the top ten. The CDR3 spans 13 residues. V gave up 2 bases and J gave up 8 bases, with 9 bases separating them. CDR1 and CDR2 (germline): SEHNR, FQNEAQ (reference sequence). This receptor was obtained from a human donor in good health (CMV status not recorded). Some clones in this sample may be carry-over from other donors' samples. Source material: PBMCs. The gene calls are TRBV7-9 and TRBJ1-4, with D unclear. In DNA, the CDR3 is TGTGCCAGCAGCTTATATTCAGAGGAAAAACTGTTTTTT. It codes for CASSLYSEEKLFF.